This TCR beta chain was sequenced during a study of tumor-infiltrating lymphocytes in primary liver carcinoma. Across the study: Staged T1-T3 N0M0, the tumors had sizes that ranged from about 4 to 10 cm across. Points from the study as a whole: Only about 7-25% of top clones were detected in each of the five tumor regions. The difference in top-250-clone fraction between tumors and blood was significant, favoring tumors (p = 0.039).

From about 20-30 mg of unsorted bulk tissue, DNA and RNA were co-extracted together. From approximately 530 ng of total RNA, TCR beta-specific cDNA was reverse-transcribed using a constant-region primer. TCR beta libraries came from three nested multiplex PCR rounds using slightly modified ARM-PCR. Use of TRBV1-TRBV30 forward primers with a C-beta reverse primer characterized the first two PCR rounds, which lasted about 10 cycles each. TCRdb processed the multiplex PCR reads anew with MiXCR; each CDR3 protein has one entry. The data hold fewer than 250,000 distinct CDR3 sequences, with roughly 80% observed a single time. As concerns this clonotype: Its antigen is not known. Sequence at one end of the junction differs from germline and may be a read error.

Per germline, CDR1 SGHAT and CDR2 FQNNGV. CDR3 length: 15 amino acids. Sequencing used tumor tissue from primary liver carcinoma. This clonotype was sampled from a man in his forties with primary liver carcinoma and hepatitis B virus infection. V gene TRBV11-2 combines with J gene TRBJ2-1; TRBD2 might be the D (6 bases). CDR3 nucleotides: TGTGCCAGTAGTCCCGACGGGAGTGCCTACAGTGAGCAGTTCTTC. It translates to CASSPDGSAYSEQFF.